This T cell receptor beta chain is from a study of cytotoxic CD8 clonotypes in ibrutinib-treated CLL (dated by TCRdb to the early 2020s). A note on the overall study: In this cohort, about 15 patients were treatment-naive and approximately 10 were relapsed/refractory, while about 18 had unmutated IGHV. Responses were partial in approximately 24 patients and complete in 2; after median approximately 67 months follow-up, around 15 stayed in remission and about 12 progressed. Response samples were obtained after a median of approximately twelve months of treatment, with a range of roughly 6 to 40 months. On average, each sample had about 250,000 productive templates and almost 95,000 productive rearrangements. Of the 80 to 95 participants in the trial, about two dozen had longitudinal samples available. Cryopreserved peripheral blood mononuclear cells were obtained prior to treatment, at the time of response, and at either disease progression or sustained remission.

The research as a whole found: An increase in clonality was observed at ibrutinib response, with clonality remaining stable during sustained remission and falling back toward baseline at progression. Sustained-remission and progressing patients did not have matched sampling times, and lymph node repertoires were not examined. Public clonotypes were rare and either contracted or stayed stable during treatment, and the rise in clonality at ibrutinib response reflected the expansion of private clonotypes. At baseline, clonality was higher than in age-matched healthy donors and showed a strong correlation with circulating CD8+ T-cell counts.

The germline V gene (reference sequence) yields LNHNV for CDR1 and YYDKDF for CDR2. The cysteine opens and the phenylalanine closes a CDR3 of 15 amino acids. CDR3 DNA only is kept here, 45 bases in frame from base 1. The V end loses 2 bases and the J end loses 1 base, and a stretch of 11 bases separates them. For TCR beta library preparation, roughly 2 micrograms of genomic DNA were extracted from the cryopreserved PBMCs. Longitudinal blood samples from CLL patients receiving ibrutinib monotherapy were subjected to high-throughput TCR beta sequencing. The patients were enrolled in a single-center, open-label phase 2 trial of ibrutinib monotherapy. On this clone: The specificity of this receptor is unknown. Nothing much larger sits one base from this clone, and base qualities are not available.

A MiSeq instrument was used for deep resolution sequencing, which targeted depths ranging from 1 in 1 million up to 1 in 200,000 T cells, with coverage averaging 10x for each clonotype. The immunoSEQ hsTCRB Kit was used to generate the TCR beta libraries. Turning to the authors' computational methods: ImmunoSEQ Data Assistant and ImmunoSEQ Analyzer were used for data analysis, and V, D and J genes were assigned according to IMGT definitions. Clonality, which ranges from 0 to 1, was calculated by subtracting the normalized Shannon entropy of productive rearrangement frequencies from one. Public clonotype analysis was restricted to overrepresented clonotypes comprising at least 0.05% of each patient's repertoire. Repertoires from thirteen age-matched healthy donors in immuneACCESS were used as clonality controls. TCRdb's version of the immuneACCESS table is confined to in-frame rearrangements and falls short of the full clone set. An unresolved V gene accounts for under half of the shortfall where checked; the remainder is of unknown origin. The D gene and trimming were derived from the DNA, and the V and J assignments and clone size from that table. The sample table holds approximately 300,000 clones, of which around four fifths were seen once. Together, the top ten hold 5% to 7% of the sample.

The input for sequencing was PBMCs, taken before ibrutinib treatment. The sequence is built from TRBV15 and TRBJ1-1; a tentative D call is TRBD1 (6 bases match). The sequence came from a human donor with chronic lymphocytic leukemia. The nucleotide sequence reads as follows: TGTGCCACCAGCAGACCTGGACAGAAGAACACTGAAGCTTTCTTT. It codes for CATSRPGQKNTEAFF.